This T cell receptor beta chain was observed in a study of cytomegalovirus exposure and HLA in healthy donors. The PCR had 60 Vbeta and 13 Jbeta primers. Clones were read by immunoSEQ multiplex PCR, and TCRdb kept only the in-frame ones, dropping some. Of about 160,000 clones listed, around 79% are singletons. The CDR3 is made up of 12 amino acids. The germline V gene encodes CDR1 SQVTM and CDR2 ANQGSEA. The V segment lost 4 bases and the J segment 2 bases; nucleotides outside the gene matches: 1. The chain links TRBV29-1 to TRBJ2-7, with TRBD2 matching over 8 bases. Sequences were obtained from PBMCs. The sequence derives from a woman aged 40 to 50 in good health and CMV-seronegative. CDR3 amino acids: CSVVSGAYEQYF. As DNA, the CDR3 is TGCAGCGTTGTTAGCGGGGCCTACGAGCAGTACTTC.